A selection of T cell receptor beta chains follows, all from one sample in a study of identical twins. TCRdb analysed the 5' RACE reads with MiXCR anew, one entry per CDR3 protein. The data contain under 900,000 distinct CDR3 sequences, around a sixth of them seen just once; the ten biggest clones take up around 13%. The data also belong to a second study, concerning T cells expressing NK-cell markers.

The sample comprised PBMCs. These receptors originate from a woman aged 18-29 years in good health. Both conserved end residues are part of each CDR3. Each record gives: V gene, clone size, J gene, D gene, CDR3 DNA, CDR3 protein. A D gene is named only where the DNA matches it firmly. Where a row states a size, it is once, few, many or the class of an expanded clone; other rows omit it.

>TRBV5-1|-|TRBJ2-1|TRBD1
TGCGCCAGCACCCCTTTGAGGACAGGGGATCATGAGCAGTTCTTC
CASTPLRTGDHEQFF
>TRBV20-1|-|TRBJ2-4|TRBD2
TGCAGTGCCGGGCCGGCGGGAGGCCCATTTCAGTACTTC
CSAGPAGGPFQYF
>TRBV7-9|many|TRBJ2-5|TRBD2
TGTGCCCCCCGACTAGCGCCTCCTGAAGAGACCCAGTACTTC
CAPRLAPPEETQYF
>TRBV7-2|few|TRBJ2-2|TRBD2
TGTGCCAGCAGCCCTCCACCGACTAGCCCCACCGGGGAGCTGTTTTTT
CASSPPPTSPTGELFF
>TRBV7-2|few|TRBJ2-7|TRBD2
TGTGCCAGCAGCTCCTCAATTGCGGGAGCGTACGAGCAGTACTTC
CASSSSIAGAYEQYF
>TRBV10-3|-|TRBJ2-1|TRBD2
TGTGCCGTAAATAGCGGGGGGGACAATGAGCAGTTCTTC
CAVNSGGDNEQFF
>TRBV12-3/TRBV12-4|few|TRBJ2-7|TRBD2
TGTGCCAGCCAGACTAGCGGGATTTCCGAGCAGTACTTC
CASQTSGISEQYF
>TRBV20-1|few|TRBJ2-1|-
TGCAGTGCTCCTCAGAGCTCCTACAATGAGCAGTTCTTC
CSAPQSSYNEQFF
>TRBV10-3|few|TRBJ2-4|TRBD1
TGTGCCATCAGTGAGTCAACACGGACAGGGGGCCCACTACTGAAAAACATTCAGTACTTC
CAISESTRTGGPLLKNIQYF
>TRBV20-1|-|TRBJ2-2|TRBD1
TGCAGTGCTGCCCGACAGGGGGTAACCGGGGAGCTGTTTTTT
CSAARQGVTGELFF
>TRBV27|few|TRBJ2-5|-
TGTGCCAGCAGGGACGCGGGGATACAAGAGACCCAGTACTTC
CASRDAGIQETQYF
>TRBV5-6|few|TRBJ1-2|-
TGTGCCAGCAGCTTTGGGACCCCGCTTTGGGGCTACACCTTC
CASSFGTPLWGYTF
>TRBV2|-|TRBJ2-3|TRBD2
TGTGCCAGCAGTGAAGGTGGGAGGGCAGATACGCAGTATTTT
CASSEGGRADTQYF
>TRBV5-1|-|TRBJ1-2|-
TGCGCCAGCAGCTTGGGGATGGACTATGGCTACACCTTC
CASSLGMDYGYTF
>TRBV7-6|-|TRBJ2-2|TRBD2
TGTGCCAGCAGCTTACTACTACTAGCGGAGACGGGCGGGGAGCTGTTTTTT
CASSLLLLAETGGELFF
>TRBV5-1|-|TRBJ2-1|TRBD1
TGCGCCAGCGCACCGTCAGGACAGGGCTTTAGTGTACATGGTAATGAGCAGTTCTTC
CASAPSGQGFSVHGNEQFF
>TRBV27|-|TRBJ2-1|-
TGTGCCAGCAGTTACCTGTCGAGCTCCTACAATGAGCAGTTCTTC
CASSYLSSSYNEQFF
>TRBV12-3/TRBV12-4|-|TRBJ2-1|TRBD2
TGTGCCAGCAGTCGGACTAGCGGTCCCTACAATGAGCAGTTCTTC
CASSRTSGPYNEQFF
>TRBV12-3/TRBV12-4|-|TRBJ2-2|-
TGTGCCAGCAGAGGGGACCTATACACCGGGGAGCTGTTTTTT
CASRGDLYTGELFF
>TRBV13|-|TRBJ2-1|-
TGTGCCAGCAGCCCGTCGCGGGGACAGAACTACAATGAGCAGTTCTTC
CASSPSRGQNYNEQFF
>TRBV20-1|-|TRBJ2-3|TRBD2
TGCAGTGCTAGTCGAACTAGCGGGAAAGATACGCAGTATTTT
CSASRTSGKDTQYF
>TRBV7-2|few|TRBJ2-1|TRBD2
TGTGCCAGCAGCTTAGCTAGCGGGGCCCACAATGAGCAGTTCTTC
CASSLASGAHNEQFF
>TRBV7-9|few|TRBJ2-1|TRBD2
TGTGCCAGCAGAGGGACTAGCGGGATCCACAATGAGCAGTTCTTC
CASRGTSGIHNEQFF
>TRBV20-1|-|TRBJ1-2|-
TGCAGTGCCAGGACAGCAATCTATGGCTACACCTTC
CSARTAIYGYTF
>TRBV20-1|-|TRBJ2-3|-
TGCAGTGCTAGCGGGGGCGGCGAGACTACAGATACGCAGTATTTT
CSASGGGETTDTQYF
>TRBV7-6|-|TRBJ2-1|-
TGTGCCAGCAGCTTGGTGAGGTCCCCATACAATGAGCAGTTCTTC
CASSLVRSPYNEQFF
>TRBV12-3/TRBV12-4|-|TRBJ2-7|-
TGTGCCAGCAGTTCTACTACTGACGAGTACTTC
CASSSTTDEYF
>TRBV29-1|few|TRBJ2-1|TRBD2
TGCAGCCTTAAGCCCCCTAGCGGGAGAGGAAGTGAGCAGTTCTTC
CSLKPPSGRGSEQFF
>TRBV5-1|-|TRBJ2-1|-
TGCGCCAGCAGCTGGGACCGAAACTCCTACAATGAGCAGTTCTTC
CASSWDRNSYNEQFF
>TRBV9|few|TRBJ2-7|-
TGTGCCAGCAGCGTAGGGGACTGGAGCGAGCAGTACTTC
CASSVGDWSEQYF
>TRBV11-2|-|TRBJ2-5|-
TGTGCCAGCAGCTATTGGCGGGACCAAGAGACCCAGTACTTC
CASSYWRDQETQYF
>TRBV7-2|-|TRBJ2-3|-
TGTGCCAGCAGCTTAGTGGGTTCATTTGGCACAGATACGCAGTATTTT
CASSLVGSFGTDTQYF
>TRBV5-1|many|TRBJ2-3|TRBD2
TGCGCCAGCAGCGAAGGACTAGCGGGGGGCACAGATACGCAGTATTTT
CASSEGLAGGTDTQYF
>TRBV2|-|TRBJ2-1|-
TGTGCCACTGTGGGTCCGAGCTCCTACAATGAGCAGTTCTTC
CATVGPSSYNEQFF
>TRBV30|few|TRBJ1-5|-
TGTGCCTGGAGCGGGGGTGACATAAATCAGCCCCAGCATTTT
CAWSGGDINQPQHF
>TRBV11-3|-|TRBJ2-7|TRBD1
TGTGCCAGCGCTCACGGGACAGGGGGCTACGAGCAGTACTTC
CASAHGTGGYEQYF
>TRBV11-2|few|TRBJ2-5|-
TGTGCCAGCAGCGCCACGGGGGCTCGTCTGAAGACCCAGTACTTC
CASSATGARLKTQYF
>TRBV3-1|-|TRBJ1-2|-
TGTGCCAGCAGCCCTGCAGGGCTGGATGGCTACACCTTC
CASSPAGLDGYTF
>TRBV6-5|-|TRBJ2-5|-
TGTGCCAGCAGTTACCAGAGGGTCAGTCAAGAGACCCAGTACTTC
CASSYQRVSQETQYF
>TRBV12-3/TRBV12-4|few|TRBJ2-1|-
TGTGCCAGCAGGGTTACTAGTCATGAGCAGTTCTTC
CASRVTSHEQFF
>TRBV3-1|few|TRBJ2-7|-
TGTGCCAGCAGCCACCTCGATAGGGAGCAGTACTTC
CASSHLDREQYF
>TRBV5-1|few|TRBJ2-1|-
TGCGCCAGCAGCTACCGACCTGTAGGGGATGAGCAGTTCTTC
CASSYRPVGDEQFF
>TRBV27|few|TRBJ1-3|TRBD1
TGTGCCAGCCGGGACAGGGGAGGTGGAAACACCATATATTTT
CASRDRGGGNTIYF
>TRBV7-2|many|TRBJ2-3|-
TGTGCCAGCAGCTCTAGCGTAGACACAGATACGCAGTATTTT
CASSSSVDTDTQYF
>TRBV6-1|-|TRBJ1-2|-
TGTGCCAGCAGTGATGACATGGAGGAGGTCTGGGACTATGGCTACACCTTC
CASSDDMEEVWDYGYTF
>TRBV6-1|-|TRBJ1-1|-
TGTGCCAGCAGTCAACAGGGAGGCGGCACTGAAGCTTCCTTT
CASSQQGGGTEASF
>TRBV19|-|TRBJ1-4|-
TGTGCCAGTACCATCGGCGGTTCAACTAATGAAAAACTGTTTTTT
CASTIGGSTNEKLFF
>TRBV9|-|TRBJ2-3|-
TGTGCCAGCAGCGTAGCTACTCGCACAGATACGCAGTATTTT
CASSVATRTDTQYF
>TRBV20-1|-|TRBJ2-1|TRBD2
TGCAGTGCTAGAGACTGGACTAGCGGGGGGGACAATGAGCAGTTCTTC
CSARDWTSGGDNEQFF
>TRBV27|few|TRBJ2-3|-
TGTGCCAGCAGGGGCCCGGGTACGCAGTATTTT
CASRGPGTQYF
>TRBV12-3/TRBV12-4|few|TRBJ2-3|-
TGTGCCAGCACCCTGGAGTTGTCAGATACGCAGTATTTT
CASTLELSDTQYF
>TRBV20-1|many|TRBJ2-1|-
TGCAGTGCTAGTCCAGGGGGAGGCAATGAGCAGTTCTTC
CSASPGGGNEQFF
>TRBV11-2|-|TRBJ1-1|-
TGTGCCAGCAGCTCTACCCGGACCGAATCAGCCTCCTTT
CASSSTRTESASF
>TRBV7-9|few|TRBJ1-1|-
TGTGCCAGCAGCCCCCAGTCCGGGGACACTGAAGCTTTCTTT
CASSPQSGDTEAFF